These T cell receptor beta chains were read from a single sample in a study of T-cell reconstitution after alpha-beta-depleted transplantation in children. TCRdb passed the PCR reads through MiXCR, listing each CDR3 protein once. The sample yields about 110,000 distinct CDR3 sequences, almost 6.5% seen once. Material: PBMCs, mostly from graft donor cells, obtained 360 days after TCRalphabeta/CD19-depleted stem cell transplant. All receptors derive from a male patient aged 2-10 years who had a stem cell transplant for acute lymphoblastic leukemia, so the T cells may come from the graft donor. CDR3s include the opening cysteine and the closing phenylalanine or tryptophan. A D gene is named only where the DNA matches it firmly. Only part of the rows carry a size: once, few, many, or a class if the clone is expanded.

cdr3_length | j_call | v_call | d_call | clone_size | cdr3_nt | cdr3_aa
15 | TRBJ2-5 | TRBV9 | TRBD2 | NA | TGTGCCAGCAGCGTAGACTCGGGGGGGTCTGAGACCCAGTACTTC | CASSVDSGGSETQYF
12 | TRBJ1-2 | TRBV13 | TRBD1 | NA | TGTGCCATACAGGGGGGAGAATATGGCTACACCTTC | CAIQGGEYGYTF
14 | TRBJ2-7 | TRBV14 | NA | few | TGTGCCAGCAGCCAAGAAGGGCACCCCCACGAGCAGTACTTC | CASSQEGHPHEQYF
13 | TRBJ2-1 | TRBV27 | TRBD2 | few | TGTGCCAGCAGCCGGTGGCGGGGGGATGAGCAGTTCTTC | CASSRWRGDEQFF
14 | TRBJ2-7 | TRBV28 | NA | many | TGTGCCAGCAGCCAAACAGGACTCCTCTACGAGCAGTACTTC | CASSQTGLLYEQYF
15 | TRBJ2-3 | TRBV9 | TRBD2 | many | TGTGCCAGCAGCACCACTAGCGGCCTCACAGATACGCAGTATTTT | CASSTTSGLTDTQYF
15 | TRBJ2-7 | TRBV4-3 | TRBD1 | few | TGCGCCAGCAGCCAAGGGCGGGACAGGGGGCGCGAGCAGTACTTC | CASSQGRDRGREQYF
13 | TRBJ2-7 | TRBV4-3 | TRBD1 | NA | TGCGCCAGCAGCCCGGGACAGAAGTACGAGCAGTACTTC | CASSPGQKYEQYF
14 | TRBJ2-7 | TRBV7-9 | TRBD2 | many | TGTGCCAGCAGCTCCTTGACTAGCGGGAGTACGCAGTACTTC | CASSSLTSGSTQYF
14 | TRBJ2-5 | TRBV11-2 | NA | NA | TGTGCCAGCAGCTCCCTGGGCCTCCAAGAGACCCAGTACTTC | CASSSLGLQETQYF
16 | TRBJ2-1 | TRBV7-9 | NA | NA | TGTGCCAGCGAGATGCTCGGGGGACATTCGGACAATGAGCAGTTCTTC | CASEMLGGHSDNEQFF
13 | TRBJ2-7 | TRBV5-1 | NA | many | TGCGCCAGCAGCTTGGACAACTCCTACGAGCAGTACTTC | CASSLDNSYEQYF
16 | TRBJ2-7 | TRBV4-3 | NA | many | TGCGCCAGCAGCCAAGACCCCACAGGGTGGGTGTACGAGCAGTACTTC | CASSQDPTGWVYEQYF
14 | TRBJ2-1 | TRBV27 | TRBD1 | many | TGTGCCAGCAACATTGGGACAGGGAACGCTGAGCAGTTCTTC | CASNIGTGNAEQFF
15 | TRBJ2-7 | TRBV5-4 | NA | NA | TGTGCCAGCAGCTTTGGTGGGGGCGATACCTACGAGCAGTACTTC | CASSFGGGDTYEQYF
14 | TRBJ2-7 | TRBV4-3 | NA | NA | TGCGCCAGCAGCCAAGGCCGGTTTGCGTACGAGCAGTACTTC | CASSQGRFAYEQYF
15 | TRBJ2-3 | TRBV5-5 | NA | few | TGTGCCAGCAGCTTGGGAGGATTTTTTGCAGATACGCAGTATTTT | CASSLGGFFADTQYF
15 | TRBJ2-1 | TRBV13 | TRBD2 | many | TGTGCCAGCAGCTTCGGGACTAGCGGGAGGGCAGTGCAGTTCTTC | CASSFGTSGRAVQFF
15 | TRBJ1-4 | TRBV7-9 | NA | many | TGTGCCAGCAGCCCCGCGAGGAGAACTAATGAAAAACTGTTTTTT | CASSPARRTNEKLFF
16 | TRBJ2-5 | TRBV3-1 | TRBD2 | few | TGTGCCAGCAGCCCCGTCCCTGGCGGGGGGTTGGAGACCCAGTACTTC | CASSPVPGGGLETQYF
16 | TRBJ2-7 | TRBV3-1 | TRBD2 | many | TGTGCCAGCAGCCTCGGGACTAGCGTCACTCGAAGGGAGCAGTACTTC | CASSLGTSVTRREQYF
15 | TRBJ2-7 | TRBV3-1 | NA | many | TGTGCCAGCAGCCAAGCGAAGACTACCCTCTACGAGCAGTACTTC | CASSQAKTTLYEQYF
17 | TRBJ2-7 | TRBV4-2 | TRBD2 | NA | TGTGCCATGGGCCCGGGGAGGGGCAGCTCTGTTTCCTACGAGCAGTACTTC | CAMGPGRGSSVSYEQYF
16 | TRBJ1-6 | TRBV12-3/TRBV12-4 | TRBD1 | few | TGTGCCAGCAGTCCATTCGACAGGGAAGATAATTCACCCCTCCACTTT | CASSPFDREDNSPLHF
15 | TRBJ1-6 | TRBV7-9 | NA | many | TGTGCCAGCAGCTTTGGGCGGGGAACCAATTCACCCCTCCACTTT | CASSFGRGTNSPLHF
15 | TRBJ2-7 | TRBV7-2 | NA | many | TGTGCCAGCAGCTTGACGGGGGCGCGTTCCTACGAGCAGTACTTC | CASSLTGARSYEQYF
18 | TRBJ2-6 | TRBV20-1 | NA | few | TGCAGTGCTAGGCCGTCTGATATGGGGGGCAAGGGGGCCAACGTCCTGACTTTC | CSARPSDMGGKGANVLTF
12 | TRBJ1-2 | TRBV2 | NA | many | TGTGCCAGCGGAGCGGGGAGCTATGGCTACACCTTC | CASGAGSYGYTF
13 | TRBJ2-4 | TRBV4-1 | NA | many | TGCGCCAGCAGCCTCGGGCCGGGGAACATTCAGTACTTC | CASSLGPGNIQYF